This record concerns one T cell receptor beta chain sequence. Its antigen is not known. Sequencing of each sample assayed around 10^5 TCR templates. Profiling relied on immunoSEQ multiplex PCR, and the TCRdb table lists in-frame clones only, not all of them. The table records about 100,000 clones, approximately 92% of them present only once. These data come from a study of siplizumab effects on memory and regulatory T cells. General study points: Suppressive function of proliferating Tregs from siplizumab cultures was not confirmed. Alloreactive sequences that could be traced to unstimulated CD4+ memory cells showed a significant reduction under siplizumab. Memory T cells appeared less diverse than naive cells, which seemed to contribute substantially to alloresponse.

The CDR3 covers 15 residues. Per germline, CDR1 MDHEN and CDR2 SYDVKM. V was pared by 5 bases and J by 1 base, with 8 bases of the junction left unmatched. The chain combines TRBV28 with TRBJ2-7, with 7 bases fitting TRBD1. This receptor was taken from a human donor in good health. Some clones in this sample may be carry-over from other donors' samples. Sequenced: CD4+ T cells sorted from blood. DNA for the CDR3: TGTGCCAGCAGTCCGTCCCGGGACAGATCCTACGAGCAGTACTTC. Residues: CASSPSRDRSYEQYF.